The present T cell receptor (beta chain) was sequenced within a study of CD8 T cells in ankylosing spondylitis. The CDR3 is made up of 14 amino acids. The V segment lost 5 bases and the J segment 4 bases; nucleotides outside the gene matches: 8. Study results and limitations: Prior work had noted some motif variants in reactive arthritis blood and synovial fluid. Enrichment of disease-linked clones was reportedly significant in matched ankylosing spondylitis synovial fluid. Fewer than ten highly homologous variants made up a TCR beta motif that seemed to typify ankylosing spondylitis blood.

The sample holds many counts of this clonotype. Its antigen is not known. It was by quantitative 5'-RACE with molecular barcodes that TCR beta libraries were made. A single record per CDR3 protein comes from TCRdb applying MiXCR to the 5' RACE reads. The repertoire holds more than 200,000 distinct CDR3 sequences, with 24% as singletons. The source is a male donor with ankylosing spondylitis or in good health (not recorded which). The V and J genes are TRBV12-3 or TRBV12-4 and TRBJ2-7; 7 bases are a match to TRBD1. Sequenced input: blood, either unsorted or a sorted T cell fraction (not recorded which). CDR3 in DNA: TGTGCCAGCAGTCCACACCGGGACAGATACGAGCAGTACTTC. It encodes CASSPHRDRYEQYF.